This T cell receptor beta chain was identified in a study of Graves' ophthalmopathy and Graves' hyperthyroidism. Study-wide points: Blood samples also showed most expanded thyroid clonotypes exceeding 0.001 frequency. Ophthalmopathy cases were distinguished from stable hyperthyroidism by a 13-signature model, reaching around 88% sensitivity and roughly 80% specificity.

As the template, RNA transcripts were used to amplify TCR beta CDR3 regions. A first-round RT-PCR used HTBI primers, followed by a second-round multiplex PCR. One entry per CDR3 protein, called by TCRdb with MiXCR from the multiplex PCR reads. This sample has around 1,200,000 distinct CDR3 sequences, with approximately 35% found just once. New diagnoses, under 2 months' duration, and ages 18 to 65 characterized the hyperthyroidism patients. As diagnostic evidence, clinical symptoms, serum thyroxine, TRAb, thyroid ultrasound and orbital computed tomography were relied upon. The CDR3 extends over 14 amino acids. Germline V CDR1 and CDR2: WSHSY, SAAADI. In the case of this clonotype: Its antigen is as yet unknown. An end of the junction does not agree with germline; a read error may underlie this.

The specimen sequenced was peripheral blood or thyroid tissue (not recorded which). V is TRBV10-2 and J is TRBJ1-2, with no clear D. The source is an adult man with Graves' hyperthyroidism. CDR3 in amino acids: CASSAKTGNYGYTF. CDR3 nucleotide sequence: TGTGCCAGCAGTGCGAAGACGGGAAACTATGGCTACACCTTC.